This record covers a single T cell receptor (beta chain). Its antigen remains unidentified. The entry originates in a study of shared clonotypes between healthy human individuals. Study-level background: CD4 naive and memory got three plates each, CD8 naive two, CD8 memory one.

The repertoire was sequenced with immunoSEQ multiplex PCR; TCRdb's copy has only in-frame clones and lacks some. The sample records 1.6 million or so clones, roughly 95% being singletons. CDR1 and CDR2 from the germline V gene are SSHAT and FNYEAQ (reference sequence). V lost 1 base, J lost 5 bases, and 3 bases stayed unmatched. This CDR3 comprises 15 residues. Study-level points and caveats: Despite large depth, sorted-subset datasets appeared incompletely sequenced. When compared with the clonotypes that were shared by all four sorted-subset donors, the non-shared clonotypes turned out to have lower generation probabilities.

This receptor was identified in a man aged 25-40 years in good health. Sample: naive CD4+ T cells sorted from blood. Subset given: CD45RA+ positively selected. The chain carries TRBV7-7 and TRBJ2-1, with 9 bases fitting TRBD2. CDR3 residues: CASSLGLAGNNEQFF. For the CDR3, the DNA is TGTGCCAGCAGCTTAGGTCTAGCGGGGAACAATGAGCAGTTCTTC.